This entry describes one TCR beta chain. The authors sequenced TCR beta from blood CD8+ and CD4+ T cells. Multiple sclerosis controls were treatment-naive patients with stable or active relapsing-remitting disease. The sample is drawn from a study of CD8 T cells in Susac syndrome. Reverse transcription of 0.5 to 1 ug RNA was carried out with random hexamers. An immunoSEQ multiplex PCR amplified TCR beta CDR3 over 54 Vbeta and 13 Jbeta. TCRdb fed the immunoSEQ multiplex PCR reads into MiXCR, producing one record per CDR3 protein. The repertoire has about 400,000 distinct CDR3 sequences, approximately 89% of them found once; the top ten carry around 0.12%. The CDR3 consists of 15 residues. Trimming removed 1 base from V and 2 bases from J, with 7 bases in between. Germline assignment: CDR1 SGHKS and CDR2 YYEKEE (reference sequence).

The chain carries TRBV5-5 and TRBJ2-6; D gene uncertain. This clonotype was obtained from a human donor with multiple sclerosis. Material for sequencing was CD8+ T cells from PBMCs. The CDR3: CASSLRVAGANVLTF. For the CDR3, the DNA is TGTGCCAGCAGCTTGAGGGTGGCTGGGGCCAACGTCCTGACTTTC.